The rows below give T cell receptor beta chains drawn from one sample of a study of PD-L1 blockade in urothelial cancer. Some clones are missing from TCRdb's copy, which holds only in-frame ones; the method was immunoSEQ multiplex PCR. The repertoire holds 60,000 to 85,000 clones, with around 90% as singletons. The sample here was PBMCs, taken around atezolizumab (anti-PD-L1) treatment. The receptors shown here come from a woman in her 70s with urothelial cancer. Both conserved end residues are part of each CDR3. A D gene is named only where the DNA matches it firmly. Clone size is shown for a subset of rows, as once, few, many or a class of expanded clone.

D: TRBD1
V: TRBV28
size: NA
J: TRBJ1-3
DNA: TGTGCCAGCAGTTCGACAGGGTGGTCTGGAAACACCATATATTTT
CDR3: CASSSTGWSGNTIYF

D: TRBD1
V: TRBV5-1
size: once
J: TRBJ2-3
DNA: TGCGCCAGCAGCTTGGTAGAGGGGGCTGATACGCAGTATTTT
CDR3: CASSLVEGADTQYF

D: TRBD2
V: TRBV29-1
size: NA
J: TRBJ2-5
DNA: TGCAGCGTTGAATGGGAGGGGCAATTAGAGACCCAGTACTTC
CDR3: CSVEWEGQLETQYF

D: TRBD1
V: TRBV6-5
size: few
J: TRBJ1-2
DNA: TGTGCCAGCAGCACCCGGGACAGGGGCCCCGGCTACACCTTC
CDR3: CASSTRDRGPGYTF

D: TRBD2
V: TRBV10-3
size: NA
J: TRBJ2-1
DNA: TGTGCCAGCGGACTAGCGGGGTCAAGCTCCTACAATGAGCAGTTCTTC
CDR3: CASGLAGSSSYNEQFF

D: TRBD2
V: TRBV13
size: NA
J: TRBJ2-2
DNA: TGTGCCAGCAGCTTAATTTCTAGCGGGGATAAAGAACACACCGGGGAGCTGTTTTTT
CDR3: CASSLISSGDKEHTGELFF

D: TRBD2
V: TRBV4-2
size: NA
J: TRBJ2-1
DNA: TGTGCCAGCAGCCAAGGGACTAGCGGAGACAATGAGCAGTTCTTC
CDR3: CASSQGTSGDNEQFF

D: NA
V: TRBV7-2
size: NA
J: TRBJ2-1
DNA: TGTGCCAGCAGCCGCGGAGGCCCTTACAATGAGCAGTTCTTC
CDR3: CASSRGGPYNEQFF

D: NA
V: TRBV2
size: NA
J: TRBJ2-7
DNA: TGTGCCAGCGAACCATCGGGTCTCAACTCCTACGAGCAGTACTTC
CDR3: CASEPSGLNSYEQYF

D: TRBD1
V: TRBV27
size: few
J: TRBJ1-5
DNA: TGTGCCAGCAGTCACTTTGGGACAGGGGGTCATCAGCCCCAGCATTTT
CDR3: CASSHFGTGGHQPQHF

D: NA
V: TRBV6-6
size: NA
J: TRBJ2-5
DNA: TGTGCCAGCAGTTATTGGGGGCTAGCGGAAGAGACCCAGTACTTC
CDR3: CASSYWGLAEETQYF

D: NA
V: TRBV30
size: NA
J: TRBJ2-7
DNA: TGTGCCTGGAGTGTAGCAGGGGCCGAGCAGTACTTC
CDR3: CAWSVAGAEQYF

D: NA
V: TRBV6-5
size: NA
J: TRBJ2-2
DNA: TGTGCCAGCAGTTACTCTTTTAGCGGAATCACCGGGGAGCTGTTTTTT
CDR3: CASSYSFSGITGELFF

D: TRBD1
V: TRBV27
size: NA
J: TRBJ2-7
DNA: TGTGCCAGCAGTTTCCTCGGACAGGGCTACGAGCAGTACTTC
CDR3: CASSFLGQGYEQYF

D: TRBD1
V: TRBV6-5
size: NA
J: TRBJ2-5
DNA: TGTGCCAGCAGTTACCAGACAGGGATGCAAGAGACCCAGTACTTC
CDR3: CASSYQTGMQETQYF

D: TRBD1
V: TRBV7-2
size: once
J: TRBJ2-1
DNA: TGTGCCAGCAGCCCCAGGACAGGGGACCACTACAATGAGCAGTTCTTC
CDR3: CASSPRTGDHYNEQFF

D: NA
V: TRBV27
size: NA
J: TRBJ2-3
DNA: TGTGCCAGCACCTCTGACCCGCGGGGCACAGATACGCAGTATTTT
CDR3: CASTSDPRGTDTQYF

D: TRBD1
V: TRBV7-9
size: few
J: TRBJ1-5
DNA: TGTGCCAGCAGCCCCGGGACAGGGGGCAATCAGCCCCAGCATTTT
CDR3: CASSPGTGGNQPQHF

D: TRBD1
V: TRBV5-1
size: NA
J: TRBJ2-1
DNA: TGCGCCAGCAGCTTTCAACAGGGGGCCTATGAGCAGTTCTTC
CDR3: CASSFQQGAYEQFF

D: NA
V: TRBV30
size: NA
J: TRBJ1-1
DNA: TGTGCCTGGAGTATACAGGGAAACACTGAAGCTTTCTTT
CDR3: CAWSIQGNTEAFF

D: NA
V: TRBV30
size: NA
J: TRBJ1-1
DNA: TGTGCCTGGAGTGTAGGTGGCCACGCGGGGGCTTTCTTT
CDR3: CAWSVGGHAGAFF

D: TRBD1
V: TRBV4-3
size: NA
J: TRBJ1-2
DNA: TGCGCCAGCAGCCCTAAGCTCGGAGGGGGCAGGTATGGCTACACCTTC
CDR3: CASSPKLGGGRYGYTF

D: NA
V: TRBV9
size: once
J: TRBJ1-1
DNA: TGTGCCAGCAGCGCCGGACAGAGGAACACTGAAGCTTTCTTT
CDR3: CASSAGQRNTEAFF

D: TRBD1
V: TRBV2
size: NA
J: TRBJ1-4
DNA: TGTGCCAGCTCAGGGGGTGGATTTGGTGAAAAACTGTTTTTT
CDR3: CASSGGGFGEKLFF

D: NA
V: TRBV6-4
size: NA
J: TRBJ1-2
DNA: TGTGCCAGCAGTGCCTCAGGTCGGGGGACCTATGGCTACACCTTC
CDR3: CASSASGRGTYGYTF

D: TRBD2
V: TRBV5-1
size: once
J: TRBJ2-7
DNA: TGCGCCAGCAGCCAGACTAGCGGGAGTTACGAGCAGTACTTC
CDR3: CASSQTSGSYEQYF

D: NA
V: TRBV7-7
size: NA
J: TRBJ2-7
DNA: TGTGCCAGCAGCCGGGACTCCAACACCTACGAGCAGTACTTC
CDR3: CASSRDSNTYEQYF

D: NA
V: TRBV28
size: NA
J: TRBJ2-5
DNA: TGTGCCAGCAGCACGCGACAGCAAGAGACCCAGTACTTC
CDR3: CASSTRQQETQYF

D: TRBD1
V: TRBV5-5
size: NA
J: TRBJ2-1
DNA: TGTGCCAGCAGCTTGGGCGTAACAGGGGCCTTTGGGGAGTGGGTCTTC
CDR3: CASSLGVTGAFGEWVF

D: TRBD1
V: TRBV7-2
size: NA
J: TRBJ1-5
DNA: TGTGCCAGCAGCCACGGGACAGTCAATCAGCCCCAGCATTTT
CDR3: CASSHGTVNQPQHF

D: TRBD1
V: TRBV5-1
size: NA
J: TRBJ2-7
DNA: TGCGCCAGCAGCTTGGGGACAGGGGGCTCGAGAGAGCAGTACTTC
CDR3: CASSLGTGGSREQYF

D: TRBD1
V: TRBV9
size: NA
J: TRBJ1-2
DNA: TGTGCCAGCAGCACCCCTAGGGACAGGGCTATTACTAACTATGGCTACACCTTC
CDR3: CASSTPRDRAITNYGYTF

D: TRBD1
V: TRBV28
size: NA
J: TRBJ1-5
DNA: TGTGCCAGCAGTCCAGGACAGGGAAGCAATCAGCCCCAGCATTTT
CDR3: CASSPGQGSNQPQHF

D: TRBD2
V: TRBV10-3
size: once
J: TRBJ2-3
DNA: TGTGCCATCAGTGAACCCCGTGGACTAGCGGGGGGGGATACGCAGTATTTT
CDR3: CAISEPRGLAGGDTQYF

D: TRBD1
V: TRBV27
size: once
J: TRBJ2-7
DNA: TGTGCCAGCAGTTCCTCCGGGACAGCGAGTGTCCTAAGTTTC
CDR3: CASSSSGTASVLSF

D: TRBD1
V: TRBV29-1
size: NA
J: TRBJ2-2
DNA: TGCAGCGCAAGATATACAGGGGACACCGGGGAGCTGTTTTTT
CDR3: CSARYTGDTGELFF

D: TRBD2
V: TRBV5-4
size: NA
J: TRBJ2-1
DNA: TGTGCCAGCAGCCCGTCTAGCGGGGGCTACAATGAGCAGTTCTTC
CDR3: CASSPSSGGYNEQFF